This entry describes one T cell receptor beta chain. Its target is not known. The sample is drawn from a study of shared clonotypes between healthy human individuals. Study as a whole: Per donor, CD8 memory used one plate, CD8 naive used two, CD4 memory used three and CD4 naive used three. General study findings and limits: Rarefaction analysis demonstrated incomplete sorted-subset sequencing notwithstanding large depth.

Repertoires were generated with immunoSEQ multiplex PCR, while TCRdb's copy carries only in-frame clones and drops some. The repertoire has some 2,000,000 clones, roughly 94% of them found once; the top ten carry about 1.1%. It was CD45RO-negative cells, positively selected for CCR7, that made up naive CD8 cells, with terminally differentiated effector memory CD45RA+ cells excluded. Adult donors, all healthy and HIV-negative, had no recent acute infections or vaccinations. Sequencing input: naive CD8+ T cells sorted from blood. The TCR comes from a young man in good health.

The DNA for the CDR3 is TGCGCCAGCAGCGACGGCCCCTCAGATACGCAGTATTTT. Translation: CASSDGPSDTQYF. The chain has TRBV4-3 and TRBJ2-3, with D unclear. Trimming left V 5 bases short and J 4 bases short, with 10 bases between. The germline V gene encodes CDR1 LGHNA and CDR2 YSLEER. This CDR3 spans 13 amino acids.